This T cell receptor (beta chain) was captured in a study of cytomegalovirus exposure and HLA in healthy donors. Study observations and caveats: Segments of the TCR beta V type were, in most cases, productive about 87% or about 30% of the time in an earlier analysis. Being indistinguishable, some V segments were excluded, TRBV6-2 and TRBV6-3 among them. In a later analysis, roughly 17,000 TCR beta sequences were associated with HLA alleles at 0.05 false discovery rate. Presence/absence analyses supposed approximately even sequencing depth among donors.

Primers: 60 Vbeta forward and 13 Jbeta reverse. Data came from immunoSEQ multiplex PCR; TCRdb stores just in-frame clones and leaves some out. The sample consists of 150,000 to 200,000 clones, almost 85% of them appearing once. The CDR3 extends over 19 amino acids. Germline CDR1 is SGHAT and CDR2 is FQNNGV. V lost 2 bases, J lost 2 bases, and 22 bases lay in between. Regarding this clone: Its antigen is undetermined.

Sequencing was carried out using PBMCs. This clonotype was obtained from a boy aged 10-17 years in good health and CMV-seronegative. This rearrangement joins TRBV11-2 to TRBJ2-1, with D perhaps matching TRBD1 (5 bases). CDR3 in amino acids: CASSLLSGIPLLAYNEQFF. The CDR3 DNA is TGTGCCAGCAGCTTACTGTCAGGGATTCCTCTATTAGCCTACAATGAGCAGTTCTTC.